The 29 T cell receptor beta chains given below trace back to one sample, sequenced in a study of blood T cell repertoires in COVID-19 (dated by TCRdb to about 2020). Library method: the immunoSEQ multiplex PCR assay. TCRdb carries this immuneACCESS record with in-frame sequences only. Its versions omit some clonotypes, under half of them owing to an unresolved V gene in the studies checked, with the rest unexplained. This sample holds about 85,000 clones; around 80% were observed only once. The leading ten clones occupy 1.2% of the sample. Source material: peripheral blood. All receptors come from a woman older than 75 with acute or convalescent COVID-19.

Of note for this clone: Other DNA sequences in the sample encode the same CDR3. This chain connects TRBV7-8 to TRBJ1-1; D gene uncertain. Germline V gives CDR1 SGHVS, CDR2 FQNEAQ. V lost 1 base and J lost 1, with 4 bases in between. The CDR3 is made up of 13 amino acids. This CDR3 is CASSLGRNTEAFF. CDR3 in DNA: TGTGCCAGCAGCTTAGGGAGGAACACTGAAGCTTTCTTT.

V gene TRBV5-4 combines with J gene TRBJ2-7; possibly TRBD1 for D (6 bases). Germline CDR1 and CDR2: SGHNT and YYREEE (reference sequence). V was cut by 0 bases and J by 1 base, with 14 bases left in between. The CDR3 is 16 residues long. CDR3 sequence (DNA): TGTGCCAGCAGCTTGGGCCAAATTGGACAGTCCTACGAGCAGTACTTC. As protein: CASSLGQIGQSYEQYF.

The rearrangement joins TRBV3-1 (or the pseudogene TRBV3-2) to TRBJ1-2, with D possibly being TRBD1 (5 bases). Trimming removed 0 bases from V and 1 base from J, with 12 bases in between. The CDR3 is made up of 16 amino acids. Germline CDR1 and CDR2: LGHDT and YNNKEL (reference sequence). CDR3 sequence: CASSQEQDTINYGYTF. CDR3 bases: TGTGCCAGCAGCCAAGAACAGGACACAATTAACTATGGCTACACCTTC.

In DNA form, the CDR3 reads TGTGCCAGCACCATAGGGTCAGGGGGCGCGGAGACCCAGTACTTC. Protein sequence: CASTIGSGGAETQYF. The chain recombines TRBV5-4 with TRBJ2-5; 8 positions match TRBD1. V lost 6 bases to trimming and J lost 5 bases; unmatched junction nucleotides: 12. CDR1 and CDR2 (germline): SGHNT, YYREEE (reference sequence). The CDR3 is 15 residues long.

This clone was counted only a few times. J is TRBJ2-2 and V is TRBV27; 10 bases are a match to TRBD2. V shed 3 bases and J 1 base; nucleotides not matched to a gene: 8. From germline, CDR1 is MNHEY and CDR2 SMNVEV (reference sequence). The CDR3 spans 18 residues. The CDR3 DNA reads TGTGCCAGCAGTTTCACCACAATAGCGGGAGGGAACACCGGGGAGCTGTTTTTT. It translates to CASSFTTIAGGNTGELFF.

CDR3: CASSFSSRSTDTQYF. The CDR3 coding sequence is TGCGCCAGCAGCTTCTCTAGCCGTAGCACAGATACGCAGTATTTT. The chain links TRBV5-1 to TRBJ2-3; the D gene is possibly TRBD2 (5 bases). V was pared by 2 bases and J by 0 bases, with 10 bases between. The CDR3 contains 15 residues. Germline CDR1 SGHRS, CDR2 YFSETQ.

The rearrangement joins TRBV28 to TRBJ2-7; D may be TRBD1 (6 bases). The germline CDR1 and CDR2 sequences are MDHEN and SYDVKM. The V gene lost 6 bases and the J gene lost 1 base, with 13 bases spanning the gap. The CDR3 runs to 14 residues. CDR3 sequence reads: CASRKAGDSYEQYF. CDR3 sequence (DNA): TGTGCCAGCAGGAAGGCAGGGGATTCCTACGAGCAGTACTTC.

The V call is TRBV27, the J call TRBJ1-1, with 8 bases that match TRBD1. The CDR3 has 13 amino acids. The V and J ends lost 6 bases and 0 bases, in that order; junction bases with no gene match: 0. Germline V gene sequence: CDR1 MNHEY, CDR2 SMNVEV (reference sequence). This CDR3 is CASRDRVNTEAFF. CDR3 bases: TGTGCCAGCAGGGACAGGGTGAACACTGAAGCTTTCTTT.

The chain uses TRBV3-1 (or the pseudogene TRBV3-2) and TRBJ2-2, with a possible D match to TRBD1 (6 bases). The CDR3 length is 14 residues. Trimming removed 5 bases from V and 6 bases from J, with 13 bases in between. Germline-derived CDR1 and CDR2 are LGHDT and YNNKEL (reference sequence). The CDR3 sequence is CASSYLGTSGELFF. DNA for the CDR3: TGTGCCAGCAGCTACCTCGGGACATCCGGGGAGCTGTTTTTT.

The chain combines TRBV9 with TRBJ1-2; 8 bases agree with TRBD1. The CDR3 consists of 13 residues. CDR1 is SGDLS and CDR2 is YYNGEE in the germline V gene. V was clipped by 4 bases and J by 6 bases; unmatched bases: 5. For the CDR3, the DNA is TGTGCCAGCAGCTCCGGACAGGGTGATGGCTACACCTTC. As protein: CASSSGQGDGYTF.

The J gene is TRBJ1-5, the V gene TRBV7-2, with TRBD1 as a possible D gene (5 bases). Trimming took off 5 bases at V and 2 bases at J, with 16 bases between the two ends. The CDR3 is 16 amino acids. Germline assignment: CDR1 SGHTA and CDR2 FQGNSA. The CDR3 spells CASSPRSGRGNQPQHF. The CDR3 DNA reads TGTGCCAGCAGCCCCCGTTCAGGGCGTGGCAATCAGCCCCAGCATTTT.

The chain joins TRBV9 to TRBJ1-1; D is undetermined. V was clipped by 0 bases and J by 4 bases, with 10 bases between them. Per germline, CDR1 SGDLS and CDR2 YYNGEE. CDR3 length: 14 residues. The CDR3 protein is CASSVELRGTEAFF. For the CDR3, the DNA is TGTGCCAGCAGCGTAGAGCTCAGAGGCACTGAAGCTTTCTTT. Looking up the rest from reference TRBV9 and TRBJ1-1 gives the full variable domain: DSGVTQTPKHLITATGQRVTLRCSPRSGDLSVYWYQQSLDQGLQFLIQYYNGEERAKGNILERFSAQQFPDLHSELNLSSLELGDSALYFCASSVELRGTEAFFGQGTRLTVV.

V usage is TRBV28 and J usage is TRBJ2-3, with 8 bases identical to TRBD2. The germline V gene has CDR1 MDHEN and CDR2 SYDVKM. The CDR3 is made up of 17 amino acids. V lost 3 bases to trimming and J lost 1 base; unmatched junction nucleotides: 9. Here the CDR3 DNA reads TGTGCCAGCAGTTTTTTGTCCCGGGGGGGTGGCACAGATACGCAGTATTTT. Translated, it gives CASSFLSRGGGTDTQYF.

This rearrangement joins TRBV5-4 to TRBJ2-1; 14 nucleotides align to TRBD2. CDR1 and CDR2 (germline): SGHNT, YYREEE (reference sequence). V shed 4 bases and J 15 bases; nucleotides not matched to a gene: 12. This CDR3 contains 15 residues. CDR3 loop: CASSPAETSGREAFF. As DNA, the CDR3 is TGTGCCAGCAGCCCCGCCGAGACTAGCGGGAGGGAGGCGTTCTTC.

The V and J genes are TRBV2 and TRBJ2-7, with 8 bases matching TRBD1. Trimming cost V 4 bases and J 0 bases; bases outside gene matches: 5. This CDR3 region has 15 residues. The germline CDR1 and CDR2 sequences are SNHLY and FYNNEI. CDR3 DNA: TGTGCCAGCAGTGTAGACAGGGGCGTCTCCTACGAGCAGTACTTC. It specifies CASSVDRGVSYEQYF.

This clone has just one count. V is TRBV28 and J is TRBJ1-1, with D possibly TRBD1 on 5 matching bases. The V end lost 5 bases, the J end lost 4 bases, and 14 bases lay between the germline ends. The CDR3 has 14 amino acids. Germline loops: CDR1 MDHEN, CDR2 SYDVKM. CDR3 DNA sequence: TGTGCCAGCAGTCCCCCCCGACAGACCACTGAAGCTTTCTTT. This gives the protein CASSPPRQTTEAFF.

In nucleotides, the CDR3 is TGCGCCAGCAGCTTAGCAGGGGCCGACACTGAAGCTTTCTTT. Its protein product is CASSLAGADTEAFF. This rearrangement joins TRBV5-1 to TRBJ1-1; weak D call: TRBD1 (6 bases). Looked up from germline, CDR1 is SGHRS and CDR2 is YFSETQ. The CDR3 has 14 residues. Trimming left V 2 bases short and J 3 bases short, with 11 bases between.

This rearrangement joins TRBV18 to TRBJ2-3, with 9 bases aligning to TRBD1. CDR1 is KGHSH and CDR2 is LQKENI in the germline V gene. The CDR3 sequence is 13 residues long. Trimming removed 7 bases from V and 5 bases from J; junction bases left unmatched: 4. The CDR3: CASYRGPLDTQYF. In nucleotides, the CDR3 is TGTGCCAGCTACAGGGGGCCTTTAGATACGCAGTATTTT.

This rearrangement joins TRBV5-5 to TRBJ1-1, with no clear D. This CDR3 is 16 amino acids long. Trimming pared 1 base from V and 0 bases from J, leaving 13 bases between. Germline assignment: CDR1 SGHKS and CDR2 YYEKEE (reference sequence). The CDR3 nucleotides are TGTGCCAGCAGCTTGACGGGTCTACCTATGAACACTGAAGCTTTCTTT. Its translation is CASSLTGLPMNTEAFF.

This chain joins TRBV2 and TRBJ2-2; D gene ambiguous. The CDR3 totals 16 residues. The V end lost 2 bases, the J end lost 2 bases, and 12 bases lay between the germline ends. Germline CDR1 is SNHLY and CDR2 is FYNNEI. The CDR3 coding sequence is TGTGCCAGCAGTGAAAGGAGAATCTCAAACACCGGGGAGCTGTTTTTT. Its translation: CASSERRISNTGELFF.

This clone was seen a few times. V is TRBV25-1 and J is TRBJ1-5, with D possibly being TRBD1 (6 bases). The germline V and J ends were trimmed by 2 bases and 5 bases, with 10 bases remaining between them. CDR1 and CDR2 from the germline V gene are MGHDK and SYGVNS. The CDR3 is 14 amino acids. CDR3 DNA: TGTGCCAGCAGTGAACAGGGGCCCTATCAGCCCCAGCATTTT. Its protein product is CASSEQGPYQPQHF.

The V gene is TRBV5-1, the J gene TRBJ1-3; 7 bases are shared with TRBD1. Germline V CDR1 and CDR2: SGHRS, YFSETQ. The CDR3 runs to 14 residues. V trimming: 6 bases; J trimming: 2 bases; junction bases outside the gene matches: 5. The CDR3 is CASTTGAPGNTIYF. The CDR3 DNA reads TGCGCCAGCACCACAGGGGCTCCTGGAAACACCATATATTTT.

V gene TRBV6-1 combines with J gene TRBJ1-5; 8 bases align to TRBD1. This CDR3 has 18 amino acids. CDR1 is MNHNS and CDR2 is SASEGT in the germline V gene. J gave up 5 bases and V 2 bases, and 14 bases lay outside the gene matches. Here the CDR3 DNA reads TGTGCCAGCAGTGAACCCTTTATGGCAGGGGGCTGGGATCAGCCCCAGCATTTT. Translated, it gives CASSEPFMAGGWDQPQHF.

This chain connects TRBV7-9 to TRBJ2-7; D is perhaps TRBD1 (6 bases). Trimming pared 5 bases from V and 7 bases from J, leaving 18 bases between. The CDR3 extends over 14 amino acids. The germline V gene has CDR1 SEHNR and CDR2 FQNEAQ (reference sequence). CDR3 loop: CASSEAGAIGEQYF. For the CDR3, the DNA is TGTGCCAGCAGCGAGGCAGGGGCCATAGGGGAGCAGTACTTC. The full variable domain, rest sourced from reference TRBV7-9 and TRBJ2-7, is DTGVSQNPRHKITKRGQNVTFRCDPISEHNRLYWYRQTLGQGPEFLTYFQNEAQLEKSRLLSDRFSAERPKGSFSTLEIQRTEQGDSAMYLCASSEAGAIGEQYFGPGTRLTVT.

The chain couples TRBV9 to TRBJ1-1; a possible D gene is TRBD1 (6 bases). Germline V gene lookup returns CDR1 SGDLS and CDR2 YYNGEE. The ends were cut back, 4 bases at V and 4 bases at J, with 11 bases in the middle. The CDR3 is 13 amino acids. The CDR3 DNA follows: TGTGCCAGCAGCATGGGGGCGGGCACTGAAGCTTTCTTT. Translating gives CASSMGAGTEAFF. Filled out from reference TRBV9 and TRBJ1-1, the complete variable domain reads DSGVTQTPKHLITATGQRVTLRCSPRSGDLSVYWYQQSLDQGLQFLIQYYNGEERAKGNILERFSAQQFPDLHSELNLSSLELGDSALYFCASSMGAGTEAFFGQGTRLTVV.

This clone was counted only a few times. The V gene is TRBV14, the J gene TRBJ2-7, with 13 positions matching TRBD2. Per germline, CDR1 SGHDN and CDR2 FVKESK. V gave up 5 bases and J gave up 2 bases; unmatched junction bases: 12. The CDR3 spans 18 residues. CDR3 sequence reads: CASSFTSGRAGSPYEQYF. The CDR3 DNA is TGTGCCAGCAGCTTCACTAGCGGGAGGGCCGGTTCCCCCTACGAGCAGTACTTC. Full variable domain (remainder filled in from reference TRBV14 and TRBJ2-7): EAGVTQFPSHSVIEKGQTVTLRCDPISGHDNLYWYRRVMGKEIKFLLHFVKESKQDESGMPNNRFLAERTGGTYSTLKVQPAELEDSGVYFCASSFTSGRAGSPYEQYFGPGTRLTVT.

This sequence joins TRBV12-3 or TRBV12-4 and TRBJ2-7; 10 bases agree with TRBD1. J was trimmed by 5 bases and V by 6 bases; bases with no gene match: 4. CDR3 length: 13 residues. The CDR3 nucleotides read TGTGCCAGCAGACTGGACAGGGGGGACGAGCAGTACTTC. It yields the protein CASRLDRGDEQYF.

Note on this clone: A junction boundary mismatches the germline segment, possibly from a read error. Here the CDR3 reads CASSILSTSSEQYF. Written as DNA, the CDR3 is TGTGCCAGTAGTATTTTGTCCACTTCCTCCGAGCAGTACTTC. The rearrangement joins TRBV19 to TRBJ2-7; no firm D call. The germline gives CDR1 LNHDA, CDR2 SQIVND (reference sequence). The CDR3 covers 14 residues.

V is TRBV18 and J is TRBJ1-1; a possible D gene is TRBD1 (6 bases). Looked up from germline, CDR1 is KGHSH and CDR2 is LQKENI. This CDR3 contains 15 residues. The V end lost 2 bases, the J end lost 1 base, and 11 bases lay between the germline ends. In DNA form, the CDR3 reads TGTGCCAGCTCACCAGCCAGGGGATCGAACACTGAAGCTTTCTTT. Protein product: CASSPARGSNTEAFF.